Following are 8 T cell receptor beta chains from one sample sequenced in a study of CD8+ T cells in alopecia areata. Sequencing relied on a cDNA template that was reverse transcribed from extracted RNA. This table comes from immunoSEQ multiplex PCR, and its TCRdb copy is limited to in-frame clones, with some not included. Here the sample spans some 100,000 clones, approximately 59% being singletons. Described treatment: oral pan-JAK inhibitor, 5-10 mg twice daily. Sample: CD8+ T cells sorted from blood, taken at week 4, from a patient treated with tofacitinib. These receptors originate from a human donor with alopecia areata.

This clone was seen a handful of times. The rearrangement uses TRBV30 and TRBJ1-1; possible D gene TRBD1, 6 bases. Germline loops: CDR1 GTSNPN, CDR2 SVGIG (reference sequence). The CDR3 sequence is 15 residues long. Trimming stripped 0 bases from V and 0 bases from J, with 11 bases between. As DNA, the CDR3 is TGTGCCTGGAGTGTACCGGACAGTATGAACACTGAAGCTTTCTTT. It codes for CAWSVPDSMNTEAFF.

This clone was seen more than once but under ten times. The chain combines TRBV30 with TRBJ1-1; the D gene is possibly TRBD1 (5 bases). V lost 5 bases and J lost 7, with 11 bases in between. The CDR3 loop spans 11 amino acids. Germline CDR1 is GTSNPN and CDR2 is SVGIG (reference sequence). The CDR3 loop is CAWRAGIEAFF. The CDR3 bases are TGTGCCTGGCGAGCAGGGATTGAAGCTTTCTTT. Supplemented by reference TRBV30 and TRBJ1-1, the full variable domain reads SQTIHQWPATLVQPVGSPLSLECTVEGTSNPNLYWYRQAAGRGLQLLFYSVGIGQISSEVPQNLSASRPQDRQFILSSKKLLLSDSGFYLCAWRAGIEAFFGQGTRLTVV.

The rearrangement joins TRBV5-6 to TRBJ2-3; D uncertain. V lost 0 bases to trimming and J lost 7 bases, with 6 bases between them. The CDR3 has 12 residues. Per the germline V gene, CDR1 is SGHDT and CDR2 is YYEEEE. The CDR3 region is CASSLGRNTQYF. The CDR3 DNA follows: TGTGCCAGCAGCTTGGGGCGGAATACGCAGTATTTT.

The sample holds a few counts of this clone. CDR3 nucleotide sequence: TGCAGCGCCGGGACAGGGAACACTGAAGCTTTCTTT. Translated: CSAGTGNTEAFF. This chain uses TRBV29-1 with TRBJ1-1; 8 bases line up with TRBD1. CDR3 length: 12 amino acids. In germline, CDR1 is SQVTM, CDR2 ANQGSEA. After removal of 7 bases from V and 1 base from J, the junction contained 2 bases not matched to a gene.

The chain couples TRBV29-1 to TRBJ2-5; TRBD2 might be the D (5 bases). Germline V lookup: CDR1 SQVTM, CDR2 ANQGSEA. The CDR3 sequence is 16 residues long. V shed 0 bases and J shed 5 bases, with 19 bases lying between them. The CDR3 sequence is CSVEDPDYRSKETQYF. CDR3 in DNA: TGCAGCGTTGAAGACCCCGACTACCGATCCAAGGAGACCCAGTACTTC.

This clone has only one observation. The rearrangement links TRBV30 to TRBJ1-5; D is unresolved. V was pared by 7 bases and J by 2 bases, with 6 bases between. The CDR3 consists of 11 residues. CDR1 is GTSNPN, CDR2 SVGIG, per germline (reference sequence). CDR3 in DNA: TGTGCCTTGGCTGGCAATCAGCCCCAGCATTTT. Amino acids: CALAGNQPQHF.

The genes are TRBV5-6 and TRBJ2-5, with D maybe TRBD1 (6 bases). V gave up 4 bases and J gave up 5 bases, with 15 bases separating them. This CDR3 is built from 14 residues. Germline CDR1 is SGHDT and CDR2 is YYEEEE. CDR3: CASSRTVPWETQYF. CDR3 DNA sequence: TGTGCCAGCAGCAGGACAGTTCCATGGGAGACCCAGTACTTC.

This sequence joins TRBV2 and TRBJ2-6; D remains ambiguous. Trimming took 3 bases from V and 4 from J, leaving 13 bases between them. CDR3 size: 16 residues. In germline, CDR1 is SNHLY, CDR2 FYNNEI. CDR3 loop: CASSDVHKAGANVLTF. DNA of the CDR3: TGTGCCAGCAGTGATGTACACAAAGCCGGGGCCAACGTCCTGACTTTC.